This T cell receptor (beta chain) came from a study of T cell repertoires and leukemia-associated antigens. Regarding the study as a whole: The four groups had similar numbers of Vbeta, Jbeta genes and CDR3s. Whether expanded clones are antigen-specific and functional remains untested.

Using its own MiXCR run on the 5' RACE reads, TCRdb lists one record per CDR3 protein. Counted here are about 12,000 distinct CDR3 sequences, more than 40% occurring once; the ten biggest clones make up roughly 33%. Germline CDR1 and CDR2: MNHEY and SMNVEV (reference sequence). Trimming took 1 base from V and 4 from J, leaving 8 bases between them. The CDR3 consists of 13 residues. Without fetal bovine serum, CD3+ T cells were rested overnight. For this clonotype: The antigen is not known.

The sample taken for sequencing was CD3+ T cells sorted from blood and cultured. The TCR sequence derives from a female donor in good health. This chain joins TRBV27 and TRBJ2-7; D unresolved. CDR3 in amino acids: CASSLLGRYEQYF. CDR3 DNA: TGTGCCAGCAGTTTATTGGGCAGGTACGAGCAGTACTTC.